Sequencing of this T cell receptor (beta chain) was carried out in a study of blood T cell repertoires in COVID-19. Looking at the study overall: T cells, B-cell-depleted T cells, or PBMCs provided the cDNA or gDNA that served as material.

As processed by the authors: By means of reference gene primer amplification, nucleated cell counts were estimated. The repertoire was sequenced with immunoSEQ multiplex PCR; TCRdb's copy has only in-frame clones and lacks some. D and trimming were read from the DNA, whereas the V and J calls and clone size are those reported in that table. The data contain 400,000 to 450,000 clones, about nine tenths of them singletons. The CDR3 runs to 15 residues. The junction had 13 bases not matched to a gene; V was cut back by 3 bases and J by 7 bases. Germline V gene lookup returns CDR1 SGHRS and CDR2 YFSETQ. The V and J genes are TRBV5-1 and TRBJ2-7; 7 positions match TRBD1. Material: peripheral blood. The source of this sequence is a woman under 40 with active or convalescent COVID-19. The chain's CDR3 is CASSSDNRGPGEQYF. The DNA of the CDR3 is TGCGCCAGCAGCTCGGATAACAGGGGACCTGGAGAGCAGTACTTC. Supplemented by reference TRBV5-1 and TRBJ2-7, the full variable domain reads KAGVTQTPRYLIKTRGQQVTLSCSPISGHRSVSWYQQTPGQGLQFLFEYFSETQRNKGNFPGRFSGRQFSNSRSEMNVSTLELGDSALYLCASSSDNRGPGEQYFGPGTRLTVT.